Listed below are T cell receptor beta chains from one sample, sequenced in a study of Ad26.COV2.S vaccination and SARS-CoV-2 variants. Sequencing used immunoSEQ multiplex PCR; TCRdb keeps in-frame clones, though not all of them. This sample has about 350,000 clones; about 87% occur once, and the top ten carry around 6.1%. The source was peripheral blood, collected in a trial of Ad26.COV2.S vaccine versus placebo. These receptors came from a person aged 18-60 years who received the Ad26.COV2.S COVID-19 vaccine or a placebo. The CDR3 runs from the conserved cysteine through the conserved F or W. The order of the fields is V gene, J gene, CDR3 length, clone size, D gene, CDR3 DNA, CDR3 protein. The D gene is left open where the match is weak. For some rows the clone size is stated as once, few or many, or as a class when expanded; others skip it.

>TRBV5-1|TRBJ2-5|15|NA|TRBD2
TGCGCCAGCAGCGCGAGACTAGCGGGACAAGAGACCCAGTACTTC
CASSARLAGQETQYF
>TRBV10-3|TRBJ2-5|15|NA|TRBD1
TGTGCCATCAGTGACATCGGGACAGGCCAAGAGACCCAGTACTTC
CAISDIGTGQETQYF
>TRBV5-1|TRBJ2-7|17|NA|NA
TGCGCCAGCAGCTTGGCCAAGGGCACCCCGGAGGGGGGCGAGCAGTACTTC
CASSLAKGTPEGGEQYF
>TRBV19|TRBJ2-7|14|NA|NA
TGTGCCAGTAGTATAGTCACCATGAAAGGAGAGCAGTACTTC
CASSIVTMKGEQYF
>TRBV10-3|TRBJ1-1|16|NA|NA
TGTGCCATCAGTGAGCCCGCCGTCGCAGCGAACACTGAAGCTTTCTTT
CAISEPAVAANTEAFF
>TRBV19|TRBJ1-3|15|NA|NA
TGTGCCAGTAGTCCGGAGGAGGTCTCTGGAAACACCATATATTTT
CASSPEEVSGNTIYF
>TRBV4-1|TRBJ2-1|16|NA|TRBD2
TGCGCCAGCAGCCTCCCGCCCACGGCTAGCGGCAATGAGCAGTTCTTC
CASSLPPTASGNEQFF
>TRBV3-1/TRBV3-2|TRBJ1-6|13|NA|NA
TGTGCCAGCAGCCAAGTTCCCGCCTCACCCCTCCACTTT
CASSQVPASPLHF
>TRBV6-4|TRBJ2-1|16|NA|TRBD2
TGTGCCAGCAGTGCGGATAGCGGGGGGGCTACAAATGAGCAGTTCTTC
CASSADSGGATNEQFF
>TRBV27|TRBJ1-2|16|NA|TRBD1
TGTGCCAGCAGCCTTCGGGGGACAGGGTCTAACTATGGCTACACCTTC
CASSLRGTGSNYGYTF
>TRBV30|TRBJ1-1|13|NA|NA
TGTGCCTGGGCCAGGGGAACGGGAACTGAAGCTTTCTTT
CAWARGTGTEAFF
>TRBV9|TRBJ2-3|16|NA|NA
TGTGCCAGCAGCGTAGCGGGAAGGGGGTTCACAGATACGCAGTATTTT
CASSVAGRGFTDTQYF
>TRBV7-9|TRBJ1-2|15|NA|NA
TGTGCCAGCAGCGCCGTTAGGGCCTCGAACTATGGCTACACCTTC
CASSAVRASNYGYTF
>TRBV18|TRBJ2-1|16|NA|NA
TGTGCCAGCTCACCAAGGACTTCTAATCTCTACAATGAGCAGTTCTTC
CASSPRTSNLYNEQFF
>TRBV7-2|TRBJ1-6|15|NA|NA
TGTGCCAGCAGCTTAGCGCTGGGTATCAATTCACCCCTCCACTTT
CASSLALGINSPLHF
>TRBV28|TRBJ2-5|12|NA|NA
TGTGCCAGCAGATCGAAGGGGGAGACCCAGTACTTC
CASRSKGETQYF
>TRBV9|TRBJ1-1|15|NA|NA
TGTGCCAGCAGCCCCCGGGCCTTAATGAACACTGAAGCTTTCTTT
CASSPRALMNTEAFF
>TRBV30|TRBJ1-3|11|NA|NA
TGTGCCTGGGGCCCCCTAAACACCATATATTTT
CAWGPLNTIYF
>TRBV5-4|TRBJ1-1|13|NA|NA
TGTGCCACCGGGCCGCTTGAGAACACTGAAGCTTTCTTT
CATGPLENTEAFF
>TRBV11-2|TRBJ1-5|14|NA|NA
TGTGCCAGCAGCTTAGCTGCGGGGAATCAGCCCCAGCATTTT
CASSLAAGNQPQHF
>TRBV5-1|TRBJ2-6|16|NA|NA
TGCGCCAGCAGCCCGGCGGTGAACTCTGGGGCCAACGTCCTGACTTTC
CASSPAVNSGANVLTF
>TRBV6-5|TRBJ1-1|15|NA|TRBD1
TGTGCCAGCAGTTACGCACAGGGGAGGGGAGGTGAAGCTTTCTTT
CASSYAQGRGGEAFF
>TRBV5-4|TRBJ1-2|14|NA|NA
TGTGCCAGCAGCGCAGGGAGCCGTAACTATGGCTACACCTTC
CASSAGSRNYGYTF
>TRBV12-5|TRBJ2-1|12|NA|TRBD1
TGTGCTAGTGGTACAGGACAGGGTGTGCGGTTCTTC
CASGTGQGVRFF
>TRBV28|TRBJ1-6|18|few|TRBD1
TGTGCCAGCAGTTTAGGGGGGACAGGGAGCTCCTATAATTCACCCCTCCACTTT
CASSLGGTGSSYNSPLHF
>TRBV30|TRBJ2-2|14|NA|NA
TGTGCCTGGCGTACCTTGGTAGGGACCGGGGAGCTGTTTTTT
CAWRTLVGTGELFF
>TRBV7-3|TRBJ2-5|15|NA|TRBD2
TGTGCCAGCAGCTCCGGGGGAGGGGTTCGAGAGACCCAGTACTTC
CASSSGGGVRETQYF
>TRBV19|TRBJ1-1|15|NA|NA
TGTGCCAGTAGTAGGGAGCCCAAAGGGTACACTGAAGCTTTCTTT
CASSREPKGYTEAFF
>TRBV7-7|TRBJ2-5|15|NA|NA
TGTGCCAGCAGCCCCGCGACGTACGTTTTCGAGACCCAGTACTTC
CASSPATYVFETQYF
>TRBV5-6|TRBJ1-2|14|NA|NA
TGTGCCAGCAGCTCAAACGTCCAGGGAGGAGGCTACACCTTC
CASSSNVQGGGYTF
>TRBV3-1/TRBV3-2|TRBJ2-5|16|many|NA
TGTGCCAGCAGCCAGAGTATGGGAGGAGGGGTTGAGACCCAGTACTTC
CASSQSMGGGVETQYF
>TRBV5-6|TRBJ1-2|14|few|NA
TGTGCCAGCAGCTTGAATACAGGGAACTATGGCTACACCTTC
CASSLNTGNYGYTF
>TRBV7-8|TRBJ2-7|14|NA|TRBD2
TGTGCCAGCAGCTTACCGGGAGGTTCCTACGAGCAGTACTTC
CASSLPGGSYEQYF
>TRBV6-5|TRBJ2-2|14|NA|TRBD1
TGTGCCAGCGCGCCAGGGGGTTACACCGGGGAGCTGTTTTTT
CASAPGGYTGELFF
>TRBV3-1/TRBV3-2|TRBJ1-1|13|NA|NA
TGTGCCAGCAGCCCGCGGGCGAACACTGAAGCTTTCTTT
CASSPRANTEAFF
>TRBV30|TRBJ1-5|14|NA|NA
TGTGCCTGGAGTGTACTCTCAGGGGATCAGCCCCAGCATTTT
CAWSVLSGDQPQHF
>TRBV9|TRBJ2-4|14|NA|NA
TGTGCCAGCAGCGTAGGTGGCAGCAAAAACATTCAGTACTTC
CASSVGGSKNIQYF
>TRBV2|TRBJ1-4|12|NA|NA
TGTGCCAGCTCCAGGGTGGGTGAAAAACTGTTTTTT
CASSRVGEKLFF
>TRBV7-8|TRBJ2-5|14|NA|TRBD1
TGTGCCAGCAGAAGACAGGGAGTCCAAGAGACCCAGTACTTC
CASRRQGVQETQYF
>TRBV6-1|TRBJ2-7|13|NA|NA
TGTGCCAGCAGTGATCACGGGGGTTACGAGCAGTACTTC
CASSDHGGYEQYF
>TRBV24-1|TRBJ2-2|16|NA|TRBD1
TGTGCCACCAGTGACCCGGGACAGGGGAGAAACGGGGAGCTGTTTTTT
CATSDPGQGRNGELFF
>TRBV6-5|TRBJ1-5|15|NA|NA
TGTGCCAGCAGTTCCTCGGGACAAAGCAATCAGCCCCAGCATTTT
CASSSSGQSNQPQHF
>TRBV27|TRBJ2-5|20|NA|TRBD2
TGTGCCAGCAGTCAGTTAGCGGGAGGAGGAGTGCGACACCCCCAAGAGACCCAGTACTTC
CASSQLAGGGVRHPQETQYF
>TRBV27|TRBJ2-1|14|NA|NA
TGTGCCAGCGCGAGGGAACGAAATTACAATGAGCAGTTCTTC
CASARERNYNEQFF
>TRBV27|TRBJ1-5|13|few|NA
TGTGCCAGCAGGGCTAGACGCAATCAGCCCCAGCATTTT
CASRARRNQPQHF
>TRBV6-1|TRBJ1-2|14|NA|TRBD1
TGTGCCAGCAGTGAGGACAGGCAGCGCTATGGCTACACCTTC
CASSEDRQRYGYTF
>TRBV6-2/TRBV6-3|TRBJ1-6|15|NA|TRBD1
TGTGCCAGCAGTTACGCCGGACAGGGGAATTCACCCCTCCACTTT
CASSYAGQGNSPLHF
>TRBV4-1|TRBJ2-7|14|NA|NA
TGCGCCAGCAGCCAAGGGGACTTTTTTCAGGAGCAGTACTTC
CASSQGDFFQEQYF
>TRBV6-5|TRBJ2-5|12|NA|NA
TGTGCCAGCAGTTACAGGGGAGAGACCCAGTACTTC
CASSYRGETQYF
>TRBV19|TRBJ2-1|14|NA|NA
TGTGCCAGTAGTATAGGCGTAGACTACAATGAGCAGTTCTTC
CASSIGVDYNEQFF
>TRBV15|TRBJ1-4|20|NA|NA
TGTGCCACCAGCAGAGATTTCTTTGGGCATACAGGCGATCTCGGGGAAAAACTGTTTTTT
CATSRDFFGHTGDLGEKLFF
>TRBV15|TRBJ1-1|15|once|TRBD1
TGTGCCACCAGCAGAGGGGGACAGGTGAACACTGAAGCTTTCTTT
CATSRGGQVNTEAFF
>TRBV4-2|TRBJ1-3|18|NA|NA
TGTGCCAGCAGCCAAGAGGGGGGGGGACTGGAAATCCGAAACACCATATATTTT
CASSQEGGGLEIRNTIYF
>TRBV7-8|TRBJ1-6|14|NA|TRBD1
TGTGCCAGCAGCCGAGACAGGGGGGGTTCACCCCTCCACTTT
CASSRDRGGSPLHF
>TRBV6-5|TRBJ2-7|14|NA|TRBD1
TGTGCCAGCACCGCCCCCGGACAGGGAAGGGAGCAGTACTTC
CASTAPGQGREQYF
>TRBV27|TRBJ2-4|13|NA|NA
TGTGCCAGCAGTTTATCTGCCAAAAACATTCAGTACTTC
CASSLSAKNIQYF